This entry describes one TCR beta chain. The antigen is undetermined. This specimen comes from a study of beta chain features in type 1 diabetes. The CDR3 extends over 13 amino acids. The J segment lost 5 bases and the V segment lost 5 bases, leaving 3 bases of the junction unmatched. Germline V gene lookup returns CDR1 MNHNY and CDR2 SVGAGI (reference sequence). The whole isolated RNA underwent reverse transcription, so sequencing captured expressed TCRB transcripts. The protocol was immunoSEQ multiplex PCR, while the TCRdb copy is restricted to in-frame clones and leaves out a portion. The sample carries about 340,000 clones, about a tenth recorded once. Overall study results and limits: Moderate but significant shortening of TCRB CDR3s was recorded in all four CD4+ subsets from Type 1 diabetes patients.

The TCR was taken from a man aged 25-40 years with type 1 diabetes. The material sequenced was central memory CD4+ T cells from blood. The V and J genes are TRBV6-6 and TRBJ1-5; 7 bases match TRBD1. CDR3 in DNA: TGTGCCAGCAGTCCTACAGGGGATCAGCCCCAGCATTTT. Protein product: CASSPTGDQPQHF.